A selection of T cell receptor beta chains follows, all from one sample in a study of CD8+CD57+ T cells in acquired aplastic anemia. TCRdb itself ran the reads through MiXCR, one entry per CDR3 protein. The sample records roughly 150,000 distinct CDR3 sequences, roughly 40% being singletons. Specimen: sorted CD4+, CD8+, or CD8+CD57+ T cells (not recorded which) from PBMCs. Receptor source: a human donor in good health. Each CDR3 is given with its conserved first and last residue. A D gene is named only where the DNA matches it firmly. Expanded clones are given a class, and other clones once, few, many or no size at all.

>14|TRBD1|TRBJ2-7|NA|TRBV7-6
CASSPRQGALEQYF
TGTGCCAGCAGCCCCCGACAGGGGGCCCTCGAGCAGTACTTC
>12|NA|TRBJ2-7|NA|TRBV2
CATLRGPDEQYF
TGTGCCACCCTTCGGGGCCCGGACGAGCAGTACTTC
>13|TRBD1|TRBJ1-2|many|TRBV12-3/TRBV12-4
CASRTGDQRGYTF
TGTGCCAGCAGGACAGGGGATCAGCGGGGCTACACCTTC
>14|NA|TRBJ2-3|NA|TRBV18
CASSPALSTDTQYF
TGTGCCAGCTCACCAGCTCTATCCACAGATACGCAGTATTTT
>15|NA|TRBJ2-5|many|TRBV5-8
CASSLAGSSIETQYF
TGTGCCAGCAGCTTGGCCGGAAGTAGTATAGAGACCCAGTACTTC
>14|NA|TRBJ1-5|many|TRBV20-1
CSARSGLGDQPRHF
TGCAGTGCTAGATCCGGTCTCGGGGATCAGCCCCGGCATTTT
>14|TRBD1|TRBJ2-3|few|TRBV30
CAWSIGQGADTQYF
TGTGCCTGGAGCATCGGACAGGGCGCAGATACGCAGTATTTT
>12|NA|TRBJ1-5|NA|TRBV20-1
CSAPTGGQPQHF
TGCAGTGCTCCGACCGGCGGTCAGCCCCAGCATTTT
>12|NA|TRBJ2-7|once|TRBV10-2
CASSVGAGEQYF
TGCGCCAGCAGTGTGGGGGCGGGGGAGCAGTACTTC
>14|NA|TRBJ1-5|once|TRBV7-9
CASRRQGLFRPQHF
TGTGCCAGCAGGCGGCAGGGGTTGTTTCGGCCCCAGCATTTT
>12|TRBD1|TRBJ1-2|NA|TRBV2
CASRETGVGYTF
TGTGCCAGCAGAGAAACAGGGGTCGGCTACACCTTC
>12|NA|TRBJ1-2|NA|TRBV19
CASRRQNYGYTF
TGTGCCAGTAGACGACAGAACTATGGCTACACCTTC
>17|NA|TRBJ1-6|many|TRBV2
CASRKPVRGAGNSPLHF
TGTGCCAGCAGGAAACCCGTGAGGGGGGCTGGAAATTCACCCCTCCACTTT
>14|NA|TRBJ1-1|NA|TRBV7-6
CASSKGHSNTEAFF
TGTGCCAGCAGCAAGGGACATTCGAACACTGAAGCTTTCTTT
>17|NA|TRBJ2-2|NA|TRBV10-3
CAISEPRDFLNTGELFF
TGTGCCATCAGTGAGCCCCGGGACTTCCTGAACACCGGGGAGCTGTTTTTT
>15|NA|TRBJ2-7|many|TRBV7-2
CASSLARGTNHEQYF
TGTGCCAGCAGCTTAGCCAGGGGTACGAATCACGAGCAGTACTTC
>13|NA|TRBJ1-5|many|TRBV20-1
CSATPVLNQPQHF
TGCAGTGCTACGCCGGTCCTGAATCAGCCCCAGCATTTT
>18|NA|TRBJ2-1|many|TRBV10-3
CAISESRQGGASYNEQFF
TGTGCCATCAGTGAGTCGAGGCAGGGGGGGGCCTCCTACAATGAGCAGTTCTTC
>13|NA|TRBJ1-1|many|TRBV7-2
CASSSLGGRKAFF
TGTGCCAGCAGCTCCCTAGGCGGCAGGAAGGCTTTCTTT
>16|NA|TRBJ1-2|NA|TRBV25-1
CASSARVPGANYGYTF
TGTGCCAGCAGTGCTAGAGTCCCCGGGGCTAACTATGGCTACACCTTC
>13|NA|TRBJ1-5|NA|TRBV30
CAWSQSAGQPQHF
TGTGCCTGGAGTCAGAGCGCGGGTCAGCCCCAGCATTTT
>14|TRBD1|TRBJ2-7|NA|TRBV5-8
CASSPDRGRYEQYF
TGTGCCAGCAGCCCTGACAGGGGCCGATACGAGCAGTACTTC
>14|TRBD1|TRBJ1-2|many|TRBV5-4
CASSGGQGNYGYTF
TGTGCCAGCAGCGGCGGACAGGGGAACTATGGCTACACCTTC
>14|TRBD1|TRBJ2-3|NA|TRBV6-4
CASTTGSLHFTQYF
TGTGCCAGTACGACAGGGTCCCTTCATTTTACGCAGTATTTT
>14|TRBD2|TRBJ2-7|many|TRBV7-9
CASSTGGNKYEQYF
TGTGCCAGCAGCACGGGGGGAAACAAGTACGAGCAGTACTTC
>15|TRBD2|TRBJ2-7|NA|TRBV5-1
CASSLALAGGYEQYF
TGCGCCAGCAGCTTGGCACTAGCGGGGGGCTACGAGCAGTACTTC